The clone carrying this TCR beta chain was seen a single time. The data stem from a study of blood T cell repertoires in COVID-19. In germline, CDR1 is MNHNS, CDR2 SASEGT. V dropped 2 bases and J dropped 6 bases, with 10 bases sitting between them. The CDR3 sequence is 13 residues long. Sequenced by immunoSEQ multiplex PCR; TCRdb stores in-frame clones only, minus some. The repertoire consists of approximately 260,000 clones, with 65% to 80% occurring once and the leading ten covering approximately 4%. The genes are TRBV6-1 and TRBJ1-2; D is undetermined. This TCR was recovered from a woman aged 35 to 49 with active or convalescent COVID-19. The sequenced material came from peripheral blood. DNA of the CDR3: TGTGCCAGCAGTGAAAGCCCTATCCATGGCTACACCTTC. Its protein product is CASSESPIHGYTF.